What follows are 29 T cell receptor beta chains derived from one specimen sequenced in a study of OX40 agonist ivuxolimab in advanced cancers. Method: immunoSEQ multiplex PCR; TCRdb's copy keeps in-frame clones and lacks some. The top ten clones hold 5% of a sample with about 70,000 clones, 80% to 90% of them seen once. The material was CD4+ or CD8+ T cells sorted from blood, obtained in a trial of the OX40 agonist ivuxolimab. These TCRs come from an adult with an advanced solid tumor such as melanoma, head and neck, liver or kidney cancer.

The chain combines TRBV7-2 with TRBJ2-5, with a possible D match to TRBD1 (6 bases). The CDR3 runs to 11 residues. Germline V CDR1 and CDR2: SGHTA, FQGNSA. Trimming left V 5 bases short and J 13 bases short, with 14 bases between. CDR3 in amino acids: CASSHRDKTYF. The DNA for the CDR3 is TGTGCCAGCAGCCACCGGGACAAGACGTACTTC. Full variable domain (rest looked up from reference TRBV7-2 and TRBJ2-5): GAGVSQSPSNKVTEKGKDVELRCDPISGHTALYWYRQSLGQGLEFLIYFQGNSAPDKSGLPSDRFSAERTGGSVSTLTIQRTQQEDSAVYLCASSHRDKTYFGPGTRLLVL.

This rearrangement joins TRBV2 to TRBJ1-1; maybe TRBD1 (6 bases). CDR3 length: 15 amino acids. Trimming cost V 7 bases and J 2 bases, with 17 bases left between them. Germline CDR1 reads SNHLY; CDR2 reads FYNNEI. The CDR3 DNA reads as TGTGCCAGCACCCGACCGGAACAGGGAAACACTGAAGCTTTCTTT. It specifies CASTRPEQGNTEAFF.

The rearrangement links TRBV19 to TRBJ2-1; the D gene is possibly TRBD1 (6 bases). V was pared by 7 bases and J by 4 bases, with 8 bases between. CDR1 is LNHDA and CDR2 is SQIVND in the germline V gene (reference sequence). The CDR3 runs 12 residues. The CDR3 loop is CASKTGYNEQFF. CDR3 in DNA: TGTGCCAGTAAGACAGGTTACAATGAGCAGTTCTTC.

The chain joins TRBV5-1 to TRBJ1-2, with 7 bases matching TRBD1. Germline CDR1 is SGHRS and CDR2 is YFSETQ. The ends lost 5 bases at V and 6 bases at J; junction bases unmatched: 7. The CDR3 is made up of 13 amino acids. DNA for the CDR3: TGCGCCAGCAGACCGACAGGGTTAAATGGCTACACCTTC. Encoded protein: CASRPTGLNGYTF. Looking up the rest from reference TRBV5-1 and TRBJ1-2 gives the full variable domain: KAGVTQTPRYLIKTRGQQVTLSCSPISGHRSVSWYQQTPGQGLQFLFEYFSETQRNKGNFPGRFSGRQFSNSRSEMNVSTLELGDSALYLCASRPTGLNGYTFGSGTRLTVV.

The rearrangement joins TRBV10-3 to TRBJ2-3; D not resolved. The CDR3 runs to 13 residues. Germline lookup yields CDR1 ENHRY and CDR2 SYGVKD. V dropped 0 bases and J dropped 6 bases, with 7 bases sitting between them. This CDR3 reads CAISESKGDTQYF. DNA for the CDR3: TGTGCCATCAGTGAGTCAAAGGGCGATACGCAGTATTTT.

This clone came up once. The chain links TRBV7-3 to TRBJ2-3; TRBD1 is a possible D gene (5 bases). From germline, CDR1 is SGHTA and CDR2 FQGTGA. Trimming removed 5 bases at V and 1 base at J, with 10 bases between. The CDR3 is 14 residues long. The CDR3 protein is CASSDLGGTDTQYF. The CDR3 DNA is TGTGCCAGCAGCGACTTAGGGGGCACAGATACGCAGTATTTT.

The gene calls are TRBV19 and TRBJ1-1, with 12 bases that match TRBD1. This CDR3 has 15 residues. Germline CDR1 LNHDA, CDR2 SQIVND (reference sequence). The V gene end was trimmed by 6 bases and the J gene end by 4 bases; junction bases not matched to a gene: 6. For the CDR3, the DNA is TGTGCCAGTAGAACGGGACAGGGGGCGAGCACTGAAGCTTTCTTT. Its protein is CASRTGQGASTEAFF.

The chain carries TRBV28 and TRBJ1-4; 9 bases align to TRBD1. This CDR3 region has 16 residues. The ends lost 3 bases at V and 6 bases at J; junction bases unmatched: 8. Germline V lookup: CDR1 MDHEN, CDR2 SYDVKM. The CDR3 bases are TGTGCCAGCAGTTTTACAGGGGGCGCGGGTTATGAAAAACTGTTTTTT. Protein product: CASSFTGGAGYEKLFF.

This clone was seen just once. J is TRBJ2-2 and V is TRBV19; possible D gene TRBD1, 6 bases. Germline lookup yields CDR1 LNHDA and CDR2 SQIVND (reference sequence). V gave up 5 bases and J gave up 7 bases, with 11 bases separating them. This CDR3 is built from 13 residues. CDR3 sequence: CASSSGVGGELFF. CDR3 sequence (DNA): TGTGCCAGTAGTTCAGGGGTCGGCGGGGAGCTGTTTTTT.

The J gene is TRBJ2-7, the V gene TRBV28; the match to TRBD2 covers 8 bases. The CDR3 is 14 residues long. V dropped 5 bases and J dropped 4; count of bases not matched to a gene: 7. In germline, CDR1 is MDHEN, CDR2 SYDVKM. CDR3 loop: CASSTSGGAYEQYF. The CDR3 nucleotides are TGTGCCAGCAGTACCTCGGGAGGGGCTTACGAGCAGTACTTC.

This chain joins TRBV9 and TRBJ2-7; 11 nucleotides match TRBD2. V trimming: 4 bases; J trimming: 3 bases; junction bases outside the gene matches: 6. This CDR3 comprises 15 residues. Germline V gene sequence: CDR1 SGDLS, CDR2 YYNGEE. In nucleotides, the CDR3 is TGTGCCAGCAGCTCCTCCGGACTAGCGGGCTACGAGCAGTACTTC. Translation: CASSSSGLAGYEQYF.

V and J are TRBV19 and TRBJ2-2; the match to TRBD2 covers 9 bases. Germline loops: CDR1 LNHDA, CDR2 SQIVND (reference sequence). The CDR3 is 16 residues long. J gave up 7 bases and V 9 bases, and 15 bases lay outside the gene matches. The CDR3 region has the DNA TGTGCCAGCAAATGGGGGGTAGCGGGAGACGGCGGGGAGCTGTTTTTT. It is translated as CASKWGVAGDGGELFF.

The table lists this clone with a few counts. The V gene is TRBV5-1, the J gene TRBJ2-1, with 9 bases identical to TRBD1. Germline-derived CDR1 and CDR2 are SGHRS and YFSETQ. The length of the CDR3 is 18 residues. V was clipped by 3 bases and J by 0 bases; unmatched bases: 10. CDR3 loop: CASSSRDRVLNSYNEQFF. CDR3 DNA sequence: TGCGCCAGCAGCTCCCGGGACAGGGTCTTAAACTCCTACAATGAGCAGTTCTTC.

On this clone: Given a much more abundant clone one base away, this may be a read error. Written as DNA, the CDR3 is TGTGCCAGCAGCCACGAGATGGGGACAGGTGGGTACGAGCAGTACTTC. Its translation: CASSHEMGTGGYEQYF. The chain carries TRBV5-8 and TRBJ2-7; 8 bases are shared with TRBD1. V lost 4 bases to trimming and J lost 4 bases; unmatched junction nucleotides: 13. The CDR3 extends over 16 amino acids. Germline V gives CDR1 SGHTS, CDR2 YDEGEE.

Worth noting for this clone: This sample also contains other DNA sequences that code for the same CDR3. The rearrangement uses TRBV9 and TRBJ2-7; 10 bases agree with TRBD2. The V gene end was trimmed by 0 bases and the J gene end by 4 bases; junction bases not matched to a gene: 4. Per germline, CDR1 SGDLS and CDR2 YYNGEE. This CDR3 spans 15 amino acids. CDR3 in amino acids: CASSVALAGVYEQYF. The CDR3 region has the DNA TGTGCCAGCAGCGTAGCTCTAGCGGGAGTTTACGAGCAGTACTTC.

The gene calls are TRBV9 and TRBJ2-7, with a weak D call TRBD1 (7 bases). The CDR3 spans 15 residues. Germline V gene lookup returns CDR1 SGDLS and CDR2 YYNGEE. V was pared by 4 bases and J by 0 bases, with 14 bases between. As DNA, the CDR3 is TGTGCCAGCAGCATGCGGGACAGTAGCTCCTACGAGCAGTACTTC. This sequence encodes CASSMRDSSSYEQYF.

J is TRBJ1-3 and V is TRBV28, with D uncertain. The V end lost 5 bases, the J end lost 0 bases, and 17 bases lay between the germline ends. This CDR3 spans 17 amino acids. CDR1 is MDHEN and CDR2 is SYDVKM in the germline V gene. CDR3 nucleotide sequence: TGTGCCAGCAGTACCAGCGGTCTCATTACCTCTGGAAACACCATATATTTT. It yields the protein CASSTSGLITSGNTIYF.

V gene TRBV9 combines with J gene TRBJ2-1, with D possibly being TRBD1 or TRBD2 (5 bases each). V was clipped by 0 bases and J by 5 bases, with 9 bases between them. Germline CDR1 reads SGDLS; CDR2 reads YYNGEE. The CDR3 has 14 residues. The CDR3 DNA follows: TGTGCCAGCAGCGTAGGGGACCAACACAATGAGCAGTTCTTC. It encodes CASSVGDQHNEQFF.

The V gene is TRBV30, the J gene TRBJ2-5; weak D call: TRBD2 (6 bases). The germline V gene has CDR1 GTSNPN and CDR2 SVGIG (reference sequence). Deletions cut 3 bases from V and 5 bases from J, with 13 bases between. This CDR3 has 13 residues. Written as DNA, the CDR3 is TGTGCCTGGAGCGGGAGTAGCTTGGAGACCCAGTACTTC. Translating it yields CAWSGSSLETQYF.

The CDR3 DNA reads as TGTGCCAGCAGCTCCATTACAGGGACTGAAGCTTTCTTT. Translation: CASSSITGTEAFF. The V and J genes are TRBV7-3 and TRBJ1-1, with D perhaps TRBD1 (6 bases). The germline V gene encodes CDR1 SGHTA and CDR2 FQGTGA. The germline V and J ends were trimmed by 4 bases and 5 bases, with 11 bases remaining between them. The CDR3 has 13 amino acids.

The V and J genes are TRBV14 and TRBJ1-3; no clear D gene. Germline CDR1 and CDR2: SGHDN and FVKESK. The CDR3 covers 16 residues. Trimming took off 1 base at V and 4 bases at J, with 14 bases between the two ends. CDR3 amino acids: CASSQGGWVSGNTIYF. DNA of the CDR3: TGTGCCAGCAGCCAAGGGGGTTGGGTCTCGGGAAACACCATATATTTT.

There are a few counts of this clone. The V gene is TRBV2, the J gene TRBJ1-2; D is unresolved. V lost 3 bases and J 1 base, leaving 6 bases between the germline ends. Germline V lookup: CDR1 SNHLY, CDR2 FYNNEI. This CDR3 comprises 13 residues. The CDR3 spells CASSDEINYGYTF. CDR3 coding DNA: TGTGCCAGCAGTGATGAGATTAACTATGGCTACACCTTC. Full variable domain (outside the CDR3, taken from reference TRBV2 and TRBJ1-2): EPEVTQTPSHQVTQMGQEVILRCVPISNHLYFYWYRQILGQKVEFLVSFYNNEISEKSEIFDDQFSVERPDGSNFTLKIRSTKLEDSAMYFCASSDEINYGYTFGSGTRLTVV.

The chain is built from TRBV20-1 and TRBJ2-5; no reliable D call. The germline V gene has CDR1 DFQATT and CDR2 SNEGSKA (reference sequence). Trimming pared 6 bases from V and 5 bases from J, leaving 7 bases between. The CDR3 contains 10 residues. CDR3 nucleotides: TGCAGTGCCTTAGGCGAGACCCAGTACTTC. It encodes CSALGETQYF.

The J gene is TRBJ2-7, the V gene TRBV27, with 9 bases fitting TRBD1. Unmatched junction bases numbered 16, after V lost 6 bases and J lost 4 bases. Germline V gene data show CDR1 as MNHEY and CDR2 as SMNVEV (reference sequence). This CDR3 comprises 17 residues. In nucleotides, the CDR3 is TGTGCCAGCAGAGAGAACAGGGGACAGGGAGTGCTTTACGAGCAGTACTTC. Its protein is CASRENRGQGVLYEQYF.

The chain is built from TRBV6-6 and TRBJ2-7; D gene ambiguous. The length of the CDR3 is 13 residues. V was cut by 4 bases and J by 3 bases, with 10 bases left in between. Germline V gives CDR1 MNHNY, CDR2 SVGAGI (reference sequence). The CDR3 nucleotides are TGTGCCAGCAGTTGGGCGGCGCGCTACGAGCAGTACTTC. Translating it yields CASSWAARYEQYF.

On this clone itself: One end of the junction fails to match germline, which may point to a read error. The chain is built from TRBV27 and TRBJ1-1; possible D gene TRBD1, 6 bases. The CDR3 is made up of 16 amino acids. Germline CDR1 reads MNHEY; CDR2 reads SMNVEV (reference sequence). The CDR3 protein is CASSSLKGGPPVTLRF. In DNA form, the CDR3 reads TGTGCCAGCAGCAGTCTTAAAGGGGGACCTCCCGTGACACTTCGCTTT.

The V call is TRBV7-3, the J call TRBJ2-5, with D hard to call. Germline V CDR1 and CDR2: SGHTA, FQGTGA. V lost 1 base and J lost 5, with 5 bases in between. CDR3 size: 12 residues. Here the CDR3 reads CASSLIGETQYF. CDR3 bases: TGTGCCAGCAGCTTAATAGGGGAGACCCAGTACTTC. Filled out from reference TRBV7-3 and TRBJ2-5, the complete variable domain reads GAGVSQTPSNKVTEKGKYVELRCDPISGHTALYWYRQSLGQGPEFLIYFQGTGAADDSGLPNDRFFAVRPEGSVSTLKIQRTERGDSAVYLCASSLIGETQYFGPGTRLLVL.

This clone was counted a few times. The V call is TRBV9, the J call TRBJ1-6; TRBD1 might be the D (5 bases). Between the trimmed V and J ends, which lost 1 base and 6 bases, there was a span of 11 bases. Germline V gives CDR1 SGDLS, CDR2 YYNGEE. This CDR3 comprises 15 residues. Here the CDR3 reads CASSVTGDVNSPLHF. CDR3 in DNA: TGTGCCAGCAGCGTAACGGGGGATGTTAATTCACCCCTCCACTTT.

This rearrangement joins TRBV29-1 to TRBJ2-1; unclear D gene. From germline, CDR1 is SQVTM and CDR2 ANQGSEA. Trimming took 4 bases from V and 8 from J, leaving 9 bases between them. CDR3 length equals 11 residues. CDR3 amino acids: CSVGKRDEQFF. CDR3 sequence (DNA): TGCAGCGTTGGGAAACGGGATGAGCAGTTCTTC.